These 16 T cell receptor beta chains were sequenced from one sample in a study of T cell repertoires in cytomegalovirus infection. From the reads, TCRdb called clonotypes with MiXCR, one entry per CDR3 protein. The sample lists 150,000 to 200,000 distinct CDR3 sequences, about 15% occurring once. Source material: PBMCs. The receptors shown here come from a human donor in good health (CMV status not recorded). Some clones in this sample may be carry-over from other donors' samples.

This clonotype was observed many times. The chain has TRBV7-9 and TRBJ2-1; TRBD2 matches 9 bases. V shed 4 bases, J shed 6 bases, and the junction held 7 bases outside the gene matches. Germline assignment: CDR1 SEHNR and CDR2 FQNEAQ (reference sequence). The CDR3 has 15 residues. The CDR3 reads CASSSPGLATNEQFF. The CDR3 DNA sequence: TGTGCCAGCAGCTCACCGGGACTAGCCACCAATGAGCAGTTCTTC. Using reference TRBV7-9 and TRBJ2-1 for the parts outside the CDR3, the full variable domain is DTGVSQNPRHKITKRGQNVTFRCDPISEHNRLYWYRQTLGQGPEFLTYFQNEAQLEKSRLLSDRFSAERPKGSFSTLEIQRTEQGDSAMYLCASSSPGLATNEQFFGPGTRLTVL.

The rearrangement uses TRBV20-1 and TRBJ2-7, with D perhaps matching TRBD1 or TRBD2 (5 bases each). V was pared by 5 bases and J by 4 bases, with 15 bases between. The CDR3 consists of 13 residues. Germline values: CDR1 DFQATT, CDR2 SNEGSKA (reference sequence). The CDR3 is CSASPPGLYEQYF. The DNA of the CDR3 is TGCAGTGCTTCCCCCCCGGGGCTGTACGAGCAGTACTTC.

This clonotype showed up just a few times. V is TRBV29-1 and J is TRBJ2-2; a possible D gene is TRBD1 (5 bases). Per germline, CDR1 SQVTM and CDR2 ANQGSEA. V dropped 5 bases and J dropped 2 bases, with 12 bases sitting between them. This CDR3 is built from 14 residues. The DNA of the CDR3 is TGCAGCGTTTACAGGCCTCGTAACACCGGGGAGCTGTTTTTT. Translation gives CSVYRPRNTGELFF.

This clonotype came up many times. The chain joins TRBV12-3 or TRBV12-4 to TRBJ1-3; D call uncertain. The CDR3 sequence is 14 residues long. The V end was cut by 4 bases, the J end by 1 base, with 8 bases between. Written as DNA, the CDR3 is TGTGCCAGCAGTTCCGATTTATCTGGAAACACCATATATTTT. The encoded protein is CASSSDLSGNTIYF.

This chain connects TRBV6-2 or TRBV6-3 to TRBJ2-1; 10 bases align to TRBD2. V gave up 3 bases and J gave up 2 bases; unmatched junction bases: 4. The CDR3 is made up of 16 amino acids. Germline V lookup: CDR1 MNHEY, CDR2 SVGEGT. The CDR3 DNA reads as TGTGCCAGCAGTTATTTGAGCGGGAGGGCCTACAATGAGCAGTTCTTC. It yields the protein CASSYLSGRAYNEQFF.

The chain uses TRBV10-3 and TRBJ1-3; 8 nucleotides agree with TRBD1. The length of the CDR3 is 14 residues. Germline V gives CDR1 ENHRY, CDR2 SYGVKD. V shed 10 bases, J shed 0 bases, and the junction held 5 bases outside the gene matches. CDR3 residues: CATTGDISGNTIYF. CDR3 sequence (DNA): TGTGCCACGACAGGGGACATCTCTGGAAACACCATATATTTT.

This sequence joins TRBV6-6 and TRBJ2-3; the match to TRBD2 covers 9 bases. Germline CDR1 reads MNHNY; CDR2 reads SVGAGI (reference sequence). The CDR3 has 15 amino acids. Losses at the gene ends were 6 bases for V and 1 base for J; bases not matched to a gene: 5. The DNA for the CDR3 is TGTGCCAGCAGCTGGGTAGCGGGGGGCACAGATACGCAGTATTTT. It encodes CASSWVAGGTDTQYF.

This clonotype was detected many times. The gene calls are TRBV7-8 and TRBJ1-3; D unresolved. The CDR3 runs to 16 residues. Germline lookup yields CDR1 SGHVS and CDR2 FQNEAQ. V was trimmed by 2 bases and J by 0 bases, leaving 11 bases between them. CDR3 nucleotide sequence: TGTGCCAGCAGCTTAAGTCGGCGGGGCTCTGGAAACACCATATATTTT. Protein product: CASSLSRRGSGNTIYF.

The table lists this clonotype with many counts. This rearrangement joins TRBV7-8 to TRBJ1-5; D may be TRBD1 (5 bases). The CDR3 spans 15 residues. Trimming removed 3 bases from V and 0 bases from J, with 9 bases in between. Germline-derived CDR1 and CDR2 are SGHVS and FQNEAQ. CDR3 in amino acids: CASSFGGLSNQPQHF. DNA of the CDR3: TGTGCCAGCAGCTTCGGGGGACTTAGCAATCAGCCCCAGCATTTT.

V and J are TRBV7-2 and TRBJ1-1; tentatively, D is TRBD1 (5 bases). V lost 1 base and J 3 bases, leaving 12 bases between the germline ends. This CDR3 spans 15 amino acids. Per germline, CDR1 SGHTA and CDR2 FQGNSA. The CDR3 region has the DNA TGTGCCAGCAGCTTAGTGGGGGGGGTTTACACTGAAGCTTTCTTT. Its protein product is CASSLVGGVYTEAFF.

This CDR3 is CSVVWDYTEAFF. DNA for the CDR3: TGCAGCGTTGTCTGGGATTACACTGAAGCTTTCTTT. This chain links TRBV29-1 with TRBJ1-1, with D unresolved. Germline assignment: CDR1 SQVTM and CDR2 ANQGSEA. The CDR3 contains 12 residues. V was cut by 4 bases and J by 3 bases, with 9 bases left in between.

This chain uses TRBV20-1 with TRBJ1-2; 7 nucleotides align to TRBD1. V shed 6 bases, J shed 8 bases, and the junction held 9 bases outside the gene matches. This CDR3 is 12 amino acids long. The germline V gene encodes CDR1 DFQATT and CDR2 SNEGSKA (reference sequence). CDR3 sequence: CSAVGQVEGYTF. The DNA of the CDR3 is TGCAGTGCCGTCGGACAGGTGGAGGGCTACACCTTC.

The chain has TRBV12-3 or TRBV12-4 and TRBJ1-5; D is unclear. Between the trimmed V and J ends, which lost 4 bases and 0 bases, there was a span of 13 bases. The CDR3 sequence is 16 residues long. CDR3: CASSSPGSGSNQPQHF. DNA of the CDR3: TGTGCCAGCAGTTCCCCGGGCTCTGGTAGCAATCAGCCCCAGCATTTT.

As concerns this clonotype: Germline and junction disagree at one end, which may indicate a read error. The chain links TRBV29-1 to TRBJ1-2; D is possibly TRBD1 (5 bases). CDR1 and CDR2 from the germline V gene are SQVTM and ANQGSEA. The CDR3 sequence is 14 residues long. CDR3 sequence: CSVESWDAKYGYTF. The DNA of the CDR3 is TGCAGCGTTGAATCGTGGGACGCTAAATATGGCTACACCTTC.

The CDR3 bases are TGTGCCAGCAGCCGGACGGATTACTACAATGAGCAGTTCTTC. Amino acids: CASSRTDYYNEQFF. The chain carries TRBV11-2 and TRBJ2-1; D unclear. Germline V gene sequence: CDR1 SGHAT, CDR2 FQNNGV. This CDR3 is 14 amino acids long. Trimming took off 5 bases at V and 3 bases at J, with 11 bases between the two ends.

This clonotype was counted at least ten times. The CDR3 nucleotides read TGTGCCAGCAGGCTGACTATGGGGTCGTCGGAGACCCAGTACTTC. It codes for CASRLTMGSSETQYF. This chain uses TRBV6-2 or TRBV6-3 with TRBJ2-5; D may be TRBD2 (5 bases). The CDR3 spans 15 residues. Germline V lookup: CDR1 MNHEY, CDR2 SVGEGT. Trimming pared 6 bases from V and 5 bases from J, leaving 19 bases between.